The 6 T cell receptor beta chains in this list originate from one sample, sequenced in a study of T cell repertoires in cytomegalovirus infection. Each CDR3 protein is one row after TCRdb ran MiXCR on the reads. The sample includes around 450,000 distinct CDR3 sequences, roughly 30% seen only once; the top ten take roughly 15%. Sequencing was carried out using PBMCs. Receptor source: a human donor in good health (CMV status not recorded). Some clones in this sample may be carry-over from other donors' samples.

Ten or more counts support this clonotype. The V and J genes are TRBV7-2 and TRBJ2-4; 8 bases match TRBD2. There are 15 residues in the CDR3. CDR1 and CDR2 (germline): SGHTA, FQGNSA. Trimming cost V 1 base and J 6 bases; bases outside gene matches: 5. The CDR3 bases are TGTGCCAGCAGCTTAGGGACCAGCGGGAGAAACATTCAGTACTTC. Its protein product is CASSLGTSGRNIQYF.

The V and J genes are TRBV11-2 and TRBJ2-3; 11 bases fit TRBD2. The CDR3 is made up of 17 amino acids. Trimming cost V 5 bases and J 5 bases; bases outside gene matches: 12. Germline loops: CDR1 SGHAT, CDR2 FQNNGV. The CDR3 region is CASSLTPSGGFRDTQYF. CDR3 bases: TGTGCCAGCAGCCTTACCCCTAGCGGGGGGTTCCGAGATACGCAGTATTTT.

A remark on this clonotype: A single base separates this from a much larger clone, so it may be a read error. This CDR3 is CASSRTGISYEHYF. CDR3 sequence (DNA): TGTGCCAGCAGCCGGACAGGGATCTCCTACGAGCATTACTTC. The chain couples TRBV7-2 to TRBJ2-7, with 8 nucleotides matching TRBD1. The CDR3 is made up of 14 amino acids. Germline values: CDR1 SGHTA, CDR2 FQGNSA. The variable domain in full, completed from reference TRBV7-2 and TRBJ2-7, reads GAGVSQSPSNKVTEKGKDVELRCDPISGHTALYWYRQSLGQGLEFLIYFQGNSAPDKSGLPSDRFSAERTGGSVSTLTIQRTQQEDSAVYLCASSRTGISYEHYFGPGTRLTVT.

The CDR3 DNA reads TGTGCCAGCAGTAGACAGGGGCAGGGGGATACGCAGTATTTT. This encodes CASSRQGQGDTQYF. The chain employs TRBV2 and TRBJ2-3; 8 bases line up with TRBD1. The ends lost 5 bases at V and 6 bases at J; junction bases unmatched: 7. Germline-derived CDR1 and CDR2 are SNHLY and FYNNEI. There are 14 residues in the CDR3.

This clonotype was counted many times. The V gene is TRBV15, the J gene TRBJ1-4, with D unresolved. The CDR3 consists of 16 residues. The V gene lost 3 bases and the J gene lost 0 bases, with 11 bases spanning the gap. The germline V gene has CDR1 LNHNV and CDR2 YYDKDF (reference sequence). In DNA form, the CDR3 reads TGTGCCACCAGCAGGGTCAGAACCTCAACTAATGAAAAACTGTTTTTT. Protein: CATSRVRTSTNEKLFF.

The chain is built from TRBV25-1 and TRBJ2-5, with 9 bases matching TRBD1. Germline V gives CDR1 MGHDK, CDR2 SYGVNS. This CDR3 has 14 amino acids. The ends lost 6 bases at V and 5 bases at J; junction bases unmatched: 7. This CDR3 reads CASSRTGALETQYF. In DNA, the CDR3 is TGTGCCAGCAGCCGGACAGGGGCGTTGGAGACCCAGTACTTC.